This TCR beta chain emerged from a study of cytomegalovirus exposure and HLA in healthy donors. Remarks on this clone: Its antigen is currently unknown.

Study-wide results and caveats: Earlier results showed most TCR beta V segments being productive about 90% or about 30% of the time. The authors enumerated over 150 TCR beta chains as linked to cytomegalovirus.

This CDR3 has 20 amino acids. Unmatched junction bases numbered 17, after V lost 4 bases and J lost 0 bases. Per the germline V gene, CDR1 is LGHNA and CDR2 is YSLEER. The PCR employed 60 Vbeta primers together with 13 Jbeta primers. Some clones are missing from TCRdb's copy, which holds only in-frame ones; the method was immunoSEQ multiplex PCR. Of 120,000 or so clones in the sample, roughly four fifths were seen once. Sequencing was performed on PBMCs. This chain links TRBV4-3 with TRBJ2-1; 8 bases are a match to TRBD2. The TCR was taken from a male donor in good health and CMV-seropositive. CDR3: CASSPLSSGPVPSSYNEQFF. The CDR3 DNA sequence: TGCGCCAGCAGCCCACTTTCTAGCGGGCCTGTCCCGAGCTCCTACAATGAGCAGTTCTTC.